The 29 T cell receptor beta chains in this list originate from one sample, sequenced in a study of cytomegalovirus exposure and HLA in healthy donors. PCR primers comprised 60 Vbeta and 13 Jbeta primers. Libraries were prepared by immunoSEQ multiplex PCR; TCRdb keeps only in-frame clonotypes and omits some of them. In all, the sample yields some 180,000 clones. Sequenced material: PBMCs. All receptors derive from a man aged 25-40 years in good health and CMV-seronegative.

The chain links TRBV19 to TRBJ2-7, with 11 bases fitting TRBD1. CDR3 length: 16 residues. Germline CDR1 is LNHDA and CDR2 is SQIVND (reference sequence). The V gene end was trimmed by 4 bases and the J gene end by 0 bases; junction bases not matched to a gene: 5. DNA of the CDR3: TGTGCCAGTAGTACCCGGACAGGGGGCTTCTCCTACGAGCAGTACTTC. Translation: CASSTRTGGFSYEQYF. Full variable domain (outside the CDR3, taken from reference TRBV19 and TRBJ2-7): DGGITQSPKYLFRKEGQNVTLSCEQNLNHDAMYWYRQDPGQGLRLIYYSQIVNDFQKGDIAEGYSVSREKKESFPLTVTSAQKNPTAFYLCASSTRTGGFSYEQYFGPGTRLTVT.

The chain is built from TRBV18 and TRBJ2-7, with D tentatively TRBD1 (6 bases). The CDR3 consists of 12 residues. The germline V and J ends were trimmed by 3 bases and 5 bases, with 8 bases remaining between them. Germline loops: CDR1 KGHSH, CDR2 LQKENI. This CDR3 is CASSPDSNEQYF. In DNA, the CDR3 is TGTGCCAGCTCACCGGACAGTAACGAGCAGTACTTC.

A note on this clone: This same CDR3 is encoded by further DNA sequences in the sample. The chain employs TRBV20-1 and TRBJ1-4, with D unclear. Germline V gene lookup returns CDR1 DFQATT and CDR2 SNEGSKA (reference sequence). The CDR3 is 11 residues long. V was cut by 6 bases and J by 7 bases, with 9 bases left in between. CDR3 nucleotide sequence: TGCAGTGCCCGCAGACTTGAAAAACTGTTTTTT. It encodes CSARRLEKLFF.

This rearrangement joins TRBV4-1 to TRBJ2-5, with D possibly being TRBD2 (6 bases). This CDR3 has 13 amino acids. The V gene's germline CDR1 is MGHRA and CDR2 YSYEKL. The V gene lost 1 base and the J gene lost 5 bases, with 8 bases spanning the gap. The CDR3 is CASSQAGEETQYF. CDR3 nucleotides: TGCGCCAGCAGCCAAGCGGGGGAGGAGACCCAGTACTTC.

V is TRBV5-8 and J is TRBJ1-5; D is undetermined. The V gene's germline CDR1 is SGHTS and CDR2 YDEGEE. The CDR3 consists of 12 residues. Trimming cost V 5 bases and J 0 bases, with 3 bases left between them. The CDR3 loop is CASSLSNQPQHF. CDR3 bases: TGTGCCAGCAGTCTTAGCAATCAGCCCCAGCATTTT.

This chain links TRBV28 with TRBJ1-5; D is uncertain. Germline CDR1 is MDHEN and CDR2 is SYDVKM. The CDR3 is 14 amino acids. V lost 7 bases to trimming and J lost 3 bases, with 13 bases between them. As DNA, the CDR3 is TGTGCCAGCACCTCGGCGGGCTACAATCAGCCCCAGCATTTT. Protein product: CASTSAGYNQPQHF.

The gene calls are TRBV28 and TRBJ2-3; the D gene is possibly TRBD2 (5 bases). V was shortened by 7 bases and J by 1 base, with 15 bases between the two germline ends. The CDR3 consists of 15 residues. CDR1 is MDHEN and CDR2 is SYDVKM in the germline V gene. CDR3 region: CASIGRDPGTDTQYF. In DNA form, the CDR3 reads TGTGCCAGCATTGGCCGGGATCCGGGCACAGATACGCAGTATTTT.

V and J are TRBV4-2 and TRBJ2-5; the D gene is possibly TRBD1 (6 bases). V lost 3 bases to trimming and J lost 7 bases, with 21 bases between them. This CDR3 is 16 amino acids long. Germline-derived CDR1 and CDR2 are LGHNA and YNFKEQ. CDR3 bases: TGTGCCAGCAGCCACGGTCAGGGACAACGGCAGAGGACCCAGTACTTC. Protein sequence: CASSHGQGQRQRTQYF.

The chain joins TRBV7-2 to TRBJ2-3; 10 bases match TRBD2. The CDR3 is made up of 16 amino acids. Germline V CDR1 and CDR2: SGHTA, FQGNSA. V shed 2 bases, J shed 7 bases, and the junction held 9 bases outside the gene matches. CDR3 loop: CASSLTAGGPSHTQYF. In DNA, the CDR3 is TGTGCCAGCAGCTTAACAGCGGGGGGGCCTTCTCATACGCAGTATTTT.

The V call is TRBV4-1, the J call TRBJ2-3; TRBD2 matches 10 bases. CDR1 and CDR2 from the germline V gene are MGHRA and YSYEKL. This CDR3 has 15 amino acids. Trimming cost V 2 bases and J 3 bases; bases outside gene matches: 2. CDR3: CASSQSSGGTDTQYF. The CDR3 nucleotides read TGCGCCAGCAGCCAATCTAGCGGGGGTACAGATACGCAGTATTTT.

The chain's CDR3 is CASSLVGVDSYGYTF. CDR3 in DNA: TGCGCCAGCAGCTTGGTTGGCGTGGACAGCTATGGCTACACCTTC. The chain recombines TRBV5-1 with TRBJ1-2; D is perhaps TRBD1 (6 bases). V was shortened by 0 bases and J by 4 bases, with 13 bases between the two germline ends. Germline V gives CDR1 SGHRS, CDR2 YFSETQ. This CDR3 region has 15 residues.

This chain uses TRBV27 with TRBJ2-1; D perhaps matches TRBD1 (7 bases). The CDR3 runs 16 residues. V was pared by 2 bases and J by 8 bases, with 19 bases between. In germline, CDR1 is MNHEY, CDR2 SMNVEV (reference sequence). Here the CDR3 DNA reads TGTGCCAGCAGTTTAGGATTCCAGGGGGGCGAGGATGAGCAGTTCTTC. This codes for CASSLGFQGGEDEQFF.

The chain is built from TRBV9 and TRBJ2-3; 7 positions agree with TRBD1. V shed 4 bases, J shed 6 bases, and the junction held 2 bases outside the gene matches. From germline, CDR1 is SGDLS and CDR2 YYNGEE. The CDR3 runs to 12 residues. The CDR3 DNA is TGTGCCAGCAGCCAACAGGGGGATACGCAGTATTTT. Its protein is CASSQQGDTQYF. Drawing the rest from reference TRBV9 and TRBJ2-3, the complete variable domain is DSGVTQTPKHLITATGQRVTLRCSPRSGDLSVYWYQQSLDQGLQFLIQYYNGEERAKGNILERFSAQQFPDLHSELNLSSLELGDSALYFCASSQQGDTQYFGPGTRLTVL.

The chain joins TRBV30 to TRBJ1-5; D call uncertain. Germline V gene sequence: CDR1 GTSNPN, CDR2 SVGIG (reference sequence). Trimming removed 2 bases at V and 4 bases at J, with 9 bases between. The CDR3 has 13 residues. The DNA for the CDR3 is TGTGCCTGGAGTCACAGAGAAAATCAGCCCCAGCATTTT. This codes for CAWSHRENQPQHF.

The chain uses TRBV11-3 and TRBJ2-3; 9 nucleotides agree with TRBD1. The length of the CDR3 is 16 residues. V lost 3 bases, J lost 3 bases, and 7 bases stayed unmatched. Germline V CDR1 and CDR2: SGHNT, YENEEA. In DNA, the CDR3 is TGTGCCAGCAGCTTGGGACAGGGACGGGGTACAGATACGCAGTATTTT. This translates into CASSLGQGRGTDTQYF.

The chain joins TRBV5-4 to TRBJ1-1, with a weak D call TRBD1 (6 bases). This CDR3 comprises 14 residues. Trimming took off 0 bases at V and 3 bases at J, with 9 bases between the two ends. Per the germline V gene, CDR1 is SGHNT and CDR2 is YYREEE (reference sequence). This chain's CDR3 is CASSLVRGHTEAFF. The DNA of the CDR3 is TGTGCCAGCAGCTTGGTCAGGGGACACACTGAAGCTTTCTTT. Together with reference TRBV5-4 and TRBJ1-1, the CDR3 gives the full variable domain: ETGVTQSPTHLIKTRGQQVTLRCSSQSGHNTVSWYQQALGQGPQFIFQYYREEENGRGNFPPRFSGLQFPNYSSELNVNALELDDSALYLCASSLVRGHTEAFFGQGTRLTVV.

The rearrangement uses TRBV7-2 and TRBJ1-2, with D possibly matching TRBD1 (6 bases). Germline values: CDR1 SGHTA, CDR2 FQGNSA. The CDR3 is 14 amino acids. The germline V and J ends were trimmed by 5 bases and 3 bases, with 13 bases remaining between them. The CDR3 reads CASSPARTDYGYTF. In DNA form, the CDR3 reads TGTGCCAGCAGCCCTGCCCGGACAGACTATGGCTACACCTTC.

V is TRBV30 and J is TRBJ1-2; 10 positions agree with TRBD1. The V and J ends lost 3 bases and 3 bases, in that order; junction bases with no gene match: 7. The CDR3 extends over 15 amino acids. From germline, CDR1 is GTSNPN and CDR2 SVGIG (reference sequence). CDR3 in amino acids: CAWRNRQGADYGYTF. For the CDR3, the DNA is TGTGCCTGGAGGAACCGACAGGGGGCTGACTATGGCTACACCTTC.

The chain joins TRBV18 to TRBJ1-1; possibly TRBD1 for D (5 bases). The length of the CDR3 is 14 residues. Trimming took off 0 bases at V and 7 bases at J, with 12 bases between the two ends. CDR1 is KGHSH, CDR2 LQKENI, per germline. CDR3 amino acids: CASSPPTGVGEAFF. The CDR3 DNA reads as TGTGCCAGCTCACCACCTACGGGGGTGGGTGAAGCTTTCTTT.

J is TRBJ1-1 and V is TRBV7-8; D gene ambiguous. Germline V CDR1 and CDR2: SGHVS, FQNEAQ. Trimming stripped 1 base from V and 1 base from J, with 22 bases between. The CDR3 has 19 amino acids. In DNA form, the CDR3 reads TGTGCCAGCAGCTTAGGTGCTGCGGCCAGTTCGGTGGGGAACACTGAAGCTTTCTTT. The encoded protein is CASSLGAAASSVGNTEAFF.

V is TRBV7-2 and J is TRBJ2-2; no reliable D call. Germline V gene sequence: CDR1 SGHTA, CDR2 FQGNSA. This CDR3 contains 16 residues. V lost 1 base and J lost 2, with 11 bases in between. As DNA, the CDR3 is TGTGCCAGCAGCTTAGTTTCTAGGTCCAACACCGGGGAGCTGTTTTTT. It yields the protein CASSLVSRSNTGELFF.

The rearrangement uses TRBV9 and TRBJ2-7; D is undetermined. Between the trimmed V and J ends, which lost 0 bases and 3 bases, there was a span of 13 bases. The CDR3 contains 15 residues. Germline V gene lookup returns CDR1 SGDLS and CDR2 YYNGEE. This CDR3 reads CASSVAAGSYYEQYF. DNA of the CDR3: TGTGCCAGCAGCGTAGCGGCAGGCTCCTACTACGAGCAGTACTTC.

The chain has TRBV27 and TRBJ2-2, with 7 bases identical to TRBD2. The CDR3 is 13 amino acids. The germline CDR1 and CDR2 sequences are MNHEY and SMNVEV (reference sequence). V dropped 0 bases and J dropped 9; count of bases not matched to a gene: 1. The CDR3 spells CASSLSSGRELFF. The CDR3, as DNA: TGTGCCAGCAGTTTATCCAGCGGGAGGGAGCTGTTTTTT.

The chain recombines TRBV5-4 with TRBJ2-3, with 14 nucleotides matching TRBD2. V gave up 4 bases and J gave up 6 bases; unmatched junction bases: 7. The CDR3 covers 16 residues. Germline V CDR1 and CDR2: SGHNT, YYREEE (reference sequence). CDR3 bases: TGTGCCAGCAGCAAAGGACTAGCGGGAGGTGGGGATACGCAGTATTTT. This sequence encodes CASSKGLAGGGDTQYF.

The V and J genes are TRBV2 and TRBJ2-1; maybe TRBD2 (6 bases). Trimming pared 7 bases from V and 4 bases from J, leaving 11 bases between. Germline lookup yields CDR1 SNHLY and CDR2 FYNNEI. This CDR3 region has 13 residues. The CDR3 spells CASTVGTYNEQFF. The CDR3 DNA reads as TGTGCCAGCACCGTTGGGACTTACAATGAGCAGTTCTTC.

The rearrangement uses TRBV5-1 and TRBJ1-2; 8 bases align to TRBD1. The CDR3 sequence is 12 residues long. The germline V gene encodes CDR1 SGHRS and CDR2 YFSETQ. V was clipped by 3 bases and J by 8 bases; unmatched bases: 3. The CDR3 DNA is TGCGCCAGCAGCTCGGGACAGGACGGCTACACCTTC. Translated, it gives CASSSGQDGYTF.

The chain has TRBV4-1 and TRBJ2-1; 11 nucleotides line up with TRBD2. The J segment lost 6 bases and the V segment lost 4 bases, leaving 17 bases of the junction unmatched. Germline V gene sequence: CDR1 MGHRA, CDR2 YSYEKL. The CDR3 length is 19 residues. The chain's CDR3 is CASSPTSGIFLGRGNEQFF. Written as DNA, the CDR3 is TGCGCCAGCAGCCCGACTAGCGGGATCTTCCTGGGTCGGGGCAATGAGCAGTTCTTC.

The chain couples TRBV2 to TRBJ1-5; unclear D gene. Germline assignment: CDR1 SNHLY and CDR2 FYNNEI. CDR3 length equals 14 residues. The V end lost 2 bases, the J end lost 9 bases, and 14 bases lay between the germline ends. The CDR3 DNA sequence: TGTGCCAGCAGTGAATTCAACCGCGCGTGGCCCCAGCATTTT. It is translated as CASSEFNRAWPQHF.

This rearrangement joins TRBV7-2 to TRBJ1-1; 11 bases agree with TRBD1. In germline, CDR1 is SGHTA, CDR2 FQGNSA. This CDR3 comprises 15 residues. Trimming removed 5 bases from V and 5 bases from J; junction bases left unmatched: 7. The CDR3 region is CASSLGTGGRTEAFF. The CDR3 DNA reads TGTGCCAGCAGCCTCGGGACAGGGGGTAGAACTGAAGCTTTCTTT.